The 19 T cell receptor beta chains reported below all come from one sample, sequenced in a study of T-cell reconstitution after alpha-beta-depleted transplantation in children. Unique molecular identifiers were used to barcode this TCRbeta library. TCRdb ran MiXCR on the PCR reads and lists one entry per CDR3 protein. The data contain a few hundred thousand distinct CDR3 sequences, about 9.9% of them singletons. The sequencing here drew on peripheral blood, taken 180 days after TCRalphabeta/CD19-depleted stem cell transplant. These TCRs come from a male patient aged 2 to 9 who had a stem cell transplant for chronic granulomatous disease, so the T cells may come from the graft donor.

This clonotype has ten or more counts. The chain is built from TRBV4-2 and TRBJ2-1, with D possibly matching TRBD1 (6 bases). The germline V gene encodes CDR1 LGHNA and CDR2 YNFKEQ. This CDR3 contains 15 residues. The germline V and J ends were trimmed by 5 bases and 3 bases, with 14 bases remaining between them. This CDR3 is CASSVDRPLYNEQFF. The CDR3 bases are TGTGCCAGCAGCGTAGACAGGCCACTCTACAATGAGCAGTTCTTC.

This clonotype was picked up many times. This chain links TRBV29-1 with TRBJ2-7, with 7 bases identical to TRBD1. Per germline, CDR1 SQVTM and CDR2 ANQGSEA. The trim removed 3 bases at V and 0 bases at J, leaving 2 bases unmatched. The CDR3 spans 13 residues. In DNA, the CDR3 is TGCAGCGTTGAGACAGGGATCTCCTACGAGCAGTACTTC. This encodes CSVETGISYEQYF.

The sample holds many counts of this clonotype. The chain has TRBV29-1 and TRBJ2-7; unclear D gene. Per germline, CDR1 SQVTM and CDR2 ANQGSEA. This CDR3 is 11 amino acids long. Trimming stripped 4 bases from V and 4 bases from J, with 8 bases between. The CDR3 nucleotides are TGCAGCGTTGTCGGCAATTACGAGCAGTACTTC. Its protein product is CSVVGNYEQYF.

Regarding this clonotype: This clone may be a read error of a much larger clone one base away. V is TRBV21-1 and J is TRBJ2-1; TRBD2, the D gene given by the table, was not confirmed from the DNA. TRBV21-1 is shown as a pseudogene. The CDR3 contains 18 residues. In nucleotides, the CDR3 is TGTGCCAGCAACATAAAGCGGGAGGGTTCGCCACACTACAATGAGCAGTTCTTC. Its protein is CASNIKREGSPHYNEQFF.

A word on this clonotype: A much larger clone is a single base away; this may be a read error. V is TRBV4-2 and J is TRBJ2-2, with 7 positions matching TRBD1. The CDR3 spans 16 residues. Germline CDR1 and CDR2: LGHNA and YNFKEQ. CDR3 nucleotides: TGTACCAGCAGCCAGCCTGGGACAGCCAACACCGGGGAGCTGTTTTTT. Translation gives CTSSQPGTANTGELFF.

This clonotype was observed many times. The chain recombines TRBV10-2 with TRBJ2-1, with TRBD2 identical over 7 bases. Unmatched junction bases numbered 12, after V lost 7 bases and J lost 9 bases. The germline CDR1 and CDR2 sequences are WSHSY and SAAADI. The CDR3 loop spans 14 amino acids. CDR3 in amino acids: CASIWRELYGEQFF. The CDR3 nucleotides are TGCGCCAGCATTTGGCGGGAGCTATACGGTGAGCAGTTCTTC.

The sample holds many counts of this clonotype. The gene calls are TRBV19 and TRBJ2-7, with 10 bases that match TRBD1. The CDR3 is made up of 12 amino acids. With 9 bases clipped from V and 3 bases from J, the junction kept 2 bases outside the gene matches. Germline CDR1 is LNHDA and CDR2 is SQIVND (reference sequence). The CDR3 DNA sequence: TGTGCCAGGGACAGGGGGATCTACGAGCAGTACTTC. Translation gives CARDRGIYEQYF.

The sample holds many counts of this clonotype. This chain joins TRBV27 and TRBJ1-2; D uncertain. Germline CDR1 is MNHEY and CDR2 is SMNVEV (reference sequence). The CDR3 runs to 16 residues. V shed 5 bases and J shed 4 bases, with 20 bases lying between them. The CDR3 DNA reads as TGTGCCAGCAGTCCCGGTAAGGGATTGGGCATCTATGGCTACACCTTC. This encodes CASSPGKGLGIYGYTF.

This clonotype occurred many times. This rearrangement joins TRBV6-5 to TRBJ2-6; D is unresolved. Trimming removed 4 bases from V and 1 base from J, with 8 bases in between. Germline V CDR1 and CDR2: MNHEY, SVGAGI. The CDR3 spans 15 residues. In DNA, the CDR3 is TGTGCCAGCAGTTCCCTGGAGTCTGGGGCCAACGTCCTGACTTTC. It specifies CASSSLESGANVLTF.

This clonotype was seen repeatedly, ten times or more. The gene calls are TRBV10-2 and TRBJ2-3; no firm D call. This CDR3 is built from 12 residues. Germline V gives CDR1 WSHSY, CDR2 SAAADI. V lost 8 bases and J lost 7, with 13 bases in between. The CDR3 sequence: CASGPHANTQYF. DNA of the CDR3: TGCGCCAGCGGACCCCACGCAAATACGCAGTATTTT.

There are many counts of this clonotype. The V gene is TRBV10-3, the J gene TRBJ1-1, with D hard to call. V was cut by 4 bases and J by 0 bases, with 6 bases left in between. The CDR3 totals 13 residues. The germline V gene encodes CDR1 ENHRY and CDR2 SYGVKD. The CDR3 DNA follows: TGTGCCATCAGTGTCGTGTTGAACACTGAAGCTTTCTTT. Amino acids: CAISVVLNTEAFF.

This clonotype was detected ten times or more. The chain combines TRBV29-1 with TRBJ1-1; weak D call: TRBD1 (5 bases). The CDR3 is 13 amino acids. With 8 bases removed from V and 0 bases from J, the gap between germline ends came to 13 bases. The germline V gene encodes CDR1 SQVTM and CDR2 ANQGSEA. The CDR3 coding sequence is TGCAGCTTCCGACAGACTATGAACACTGAAGCTTTCTTT. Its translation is CSFRQTMNTEAFF.

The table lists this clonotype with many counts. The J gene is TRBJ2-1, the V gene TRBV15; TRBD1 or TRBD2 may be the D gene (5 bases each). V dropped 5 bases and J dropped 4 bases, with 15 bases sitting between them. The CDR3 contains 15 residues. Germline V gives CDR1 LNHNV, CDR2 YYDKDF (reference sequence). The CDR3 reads CATSPDRGQYNEQFF. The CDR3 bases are TGTGCCACCAGCCCAGACCGGGGCCAATACAATGAGCAGTTCTTC.

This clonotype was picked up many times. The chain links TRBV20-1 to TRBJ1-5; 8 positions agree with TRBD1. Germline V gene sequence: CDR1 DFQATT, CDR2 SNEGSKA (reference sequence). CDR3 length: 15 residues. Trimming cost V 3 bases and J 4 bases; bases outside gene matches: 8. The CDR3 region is CSARFQGAGNQPQHF. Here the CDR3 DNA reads TGCAGTGCTAGGTTCCAGGGGGCTGGGAATCAGCCCCAGCATTTT.

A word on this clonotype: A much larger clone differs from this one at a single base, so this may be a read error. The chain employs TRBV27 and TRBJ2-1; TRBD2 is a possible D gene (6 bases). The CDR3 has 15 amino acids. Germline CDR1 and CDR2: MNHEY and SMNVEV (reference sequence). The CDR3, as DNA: TGTGCCATCAGTTTTCCCCCCGGGGGATACAATGAGCAGTTCTTC. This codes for CAISFPPGGYNEQFF.

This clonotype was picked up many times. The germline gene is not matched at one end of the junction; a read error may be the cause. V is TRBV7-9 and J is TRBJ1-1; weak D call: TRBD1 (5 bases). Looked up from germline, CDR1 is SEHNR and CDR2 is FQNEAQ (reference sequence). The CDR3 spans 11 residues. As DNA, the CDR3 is TGCGCCAGCAGCTTGGCAGGGGAAGCTTTCTTT. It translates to CASSLAGEAFF.

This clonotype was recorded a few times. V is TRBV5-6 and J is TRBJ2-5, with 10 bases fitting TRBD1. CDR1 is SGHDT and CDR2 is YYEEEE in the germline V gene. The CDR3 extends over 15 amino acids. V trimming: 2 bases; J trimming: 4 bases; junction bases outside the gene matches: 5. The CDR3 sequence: CASSLPGQGRETQYF. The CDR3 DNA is TGTGCCAGCAGCTTACCGGGACAGGGGAGAGAGACCCAGTACTTC.

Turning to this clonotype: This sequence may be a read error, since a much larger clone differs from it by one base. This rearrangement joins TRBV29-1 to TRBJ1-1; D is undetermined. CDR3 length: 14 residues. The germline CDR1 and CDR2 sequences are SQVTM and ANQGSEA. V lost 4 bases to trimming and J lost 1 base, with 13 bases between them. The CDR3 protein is CSVAQVVGNTEAFF. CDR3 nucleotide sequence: TGCAGCGTTGCCCAGGTCGTAGGGAACACTGAAGCTTTCTTT.

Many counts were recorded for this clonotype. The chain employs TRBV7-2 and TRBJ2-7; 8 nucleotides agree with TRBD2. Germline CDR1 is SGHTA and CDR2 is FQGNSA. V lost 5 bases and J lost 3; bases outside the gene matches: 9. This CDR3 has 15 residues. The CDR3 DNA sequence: TGTGCCAGCAGCCTCCCGGGGGGGTTGTTCTACGAGCAGTACTTC. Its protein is CASSLPGGLFYEQYF.